This is a list of T cell receptor beta chains from one sample in a study of breast tumors, draining lymph nodes, adjacent tissues. TCRdb re-called the multiplex PCR reads with MiXCR, one entry per CDR3 protein. The data hold over 200,000 distinct CDR3 sequences, with less than 40% observed a single time. The specimen was axillary lymph node tissue. The receptors derive from a female donor with breast cancer. Some clones in this sample may be carry-over from other donors' samples. The CDR3 runs from the conserved cysteine through the conserved F or W. The D gene is left open where the match is weak. Clone size, where shown, is once, few, many, or a class for clones that have expanded.

CDR3	DNA	size	D	V	J
CASSFPAGQGTDTQYF	TGTGCCAGCAGCTTCCCGGCCGGACAGGGAACAGATACGCAGTATTTT	few	TRBD1	TRBV5-4	TRBJ2-3
CASSVTSGGGEQYF	TGTGCCAGCAGCGTGACTAGCGGGGGGGGTGAGCAGTATTTT	once	TRBD2	TRBV5-5	TRBJ2-3
CASSLGQGASPLHF	TGTGCCAGCAGCTTAGGACAGGGTGCTTCACCCCTCCACTTT	many	TRBD1	TRBV5-8	TRBJ1-6
CASSPPGGDEQFF	TGTGCCAGCAGTCCCCCGGGGGGCGATGAGCAGTTCTTC	NA	NA	TRBV12-3/TRBV12-4	TRBJ2-1
CATSRRDGILNSPLHF	TGTGCCACCAGTCGTCGGGATGGCATATTGAATTCACCCCTCCACTTT	many	NA	TRBV15	TRBJ1-6
CASSFQDFSYEQYF	TGTGCCAGCAGCTTTCAGGACTTCTCCTACGAGCAGTACTTC	many	NA	TRBV7-2	TRBJ2-7
CASSLAVGGGTDTQYF	TGTGCTAGCAGCTTAGCGGTAGGAGGAGGCACAGATACGCAGTATTTT	many	NA	TRBV7-7	TRBJ2-3
CASTSGEPRLHF	TGTGCCAGCACCTCAGGGGAGCCACGACTCCACTTT	NA	NA	TRBV7-3	TRBJ1-6
CASSSRGPDTQYF	TGTGCCAGCAGCTCCCGGGGACCAGATACGCAGTATTTT	NA	NA	TRBV25-1	TRBJ2-3
CSATAKGLASDTQYF	TGCAGTGCTACCGCGAAGGGACTAGCCTCAGATACGCAGTATTTT	many	TRBD2	TRBV20-1	TRBJ2-3
CSARNLPYEQYF	TGCAGTGCTAGAAATCTCCCCTACGAGCAGTACTTC	many	NA	TRBV20-1	TRBJ2-7
CASSSVGANYGYTF	TGTGCCAGCAGCTCCGTCGGCGCTAACTATGGCTACACCTTC	many	NA	TRBV5-6	TRBJ1-2
CASSIAGLDTQYF	TGTGCCAGCAGCATAGCGGGATTAGATACGCAGTATTTT	many	TRBD2	TRBV7-6	TRBJ2-3
CSARPLQGVVSDTQYF	TGCAGTGCTAGACCACTACAGGGGGTCGTCTCAGATACGCAGTATTTT	NA	TRBD1	TRBV20-1	TRBJ2-3
CASSAGGPPTDTQYF	TGTGCCAGCAGCGCGGGAGGGCCCCCCACAGATACGCAGTATTTT	NA	TRBD2	TRBV6-5	TRBJ2-3
CASSLGGANGGELFF	TGTGCCAGCAGTTTAGGGGGGGCTAATGGCGGGGAGCTGTTTTTT	NA	NA	TRBV28	TRBJ2-2
CSVEGQVGYSYTF	TGCAGCGTTGAGGGACAGGTGGGGTATAGCTACACCTTC	NA	TRBD1	TRBV29-1	TRBJ1-2
CASRGPNSVEDAISGNTIYF	TGTGCCAGCCGGGGACCTAACAGCGTTGAAGATGCGATCTCTGGAAACACCATATATTTT	once	NA	TRBV7-2	TRBJ1-3
CASSQRGRAYEQYF	TGCGCCAGCAGCCAAAGGGGGAGGGCCTACGAGCAGTACTTC	many	NA	TRBV4-1	TRBJ2-7
CATSDSGGGHNEQFF	TGTGCCACCAGTGATTCGGGGGGCGGACACAATGAGCAGTTCTTC	many	NA	TRBV24-1	TRBJ2-1
CAISGGRDNQPQHF	TGTGCCATCAGTGGGGGACGGGACAATCAGCCCCAGCATTTT	NA	NA	TRBV10-3	TRBJ1-5
CSYTGAETQSF	TGCAGTTACACAGGGGCAGAGACCCAGTCCTTC	NA	TRBD1	TRBV20-1	TRBJ2-5
CATSVGKTQYF	TGTGCCACCAGTGTAGGGAAGACCCAGTACTTC	many	NA	TRBV24-1	TRBJ2-5
CATSLNNEQFF	TGCGCCACCAGCTTGAACAATGAGCAGTTCTTC	NA	NA	TRBV5-1	TRBJ2-1
CASIVATSGVTGELFF	TGTGCCAGCATCGTTGCTACTAGCGGGGTCACCGGGGAGCTGTTTTTT	few	TRBD2	TRBV6-1	TRBJ2-2
CASSFPGQGLNNEQFF	TGTGCCAGCAGCTTCCCGGGACAGGGGTTGAACAATGAGCAGTTCTTC	NA	TRBD1	TRBV5-8	TRBJ2-1
CASSNRGADTQYF	TGTGCCAGCAGCAACAGGGGGGCAGATACGCAGTATTTT	NA	TRBD1	TRBV7-9	TRBJ2-3
CASKLGTGSYEQYF	TGTGCCAGCAAGTTAGGGACAGGATCCTACGAGCAGTACTTC	many	TRBD1	TRBV6-6	TRBJ2-7
CATRGWGNEKLFF	TGTGCCACCAGGGGTTGGGGAAATGAAAAACTGTTTTTT	many	NA	TRBV15	TRBJ1-4
CASSQEQGAIYGYTF	TGCGCCAGCAGCCAAGAGCAGGGGGCAATCTATGGCTACACCTTC	many	TRBD1	TRBV4-3	TRBJ1-2
CAISEEVAGLYEQYF	TGTGCCATCAGTGAGGAAGTAGCGGGACTCTACGAGCAGTACTTC	many	TRBD2	TRBV10-3	TRBJ2-7
CASSSPTSGNLYEQYF	TGTGCCAGCAGCTCCCCGACTAGCGGGAACCTCTACGAGCAGTACTTC	many	TRBD2	TRBV7-8	TRBJ2-7
CASSIIPGQGHNSPLHF	TGTGCCAGTAGTATCATTCCGGGACAGGGGCATAATTCACCCCTCCACTTT	NA	TRBD1	TRBV19	TRBJ1-6
CSARPLAGIPGELFF	TGCAGTGCTAGACCCCTAGCGGGAATCCCCGGGGAGCTGTTTTTT	many	TRBD2	TRBV20-1	TRBJ2-2
CATAGQGMSGYTF	TGTGCCACCGCCGGACAGGGAATGAGTGGCTACACCTTC	many	TRBD1	TRBV24-1	TRBJ1-2
CASSSGTGNTIYF	TGCGCCAGCAGCTCAGGGACGGGAAACACCATATATTTT	many	NA	TRBV5-1	TRBJ1-3
CASSGVGGPNTGELFF	TGTGCCAGCAGTGGGGTCGGGGGGCCGAACACCGGGGAGCTGTTTTTT	many	NA	TRBV2	TRBJ2-2
CSAREDGGRRTDTQYF	TGCAGTGCTAGAGAAGATGGCGGGAGAAGGACAGATACGCAGTATTTT	NA	TRBD2	TRBV20-1	TRBJ2-3
CASSPGTGTTNEKLFF	TGCGCCAGCAGCCCTGGGACAGGGACAACTAATGAAAAACTGTTTTTT	many	TRBD1	TRBV4-1	TRBJ1-4
CASSMSENSPLHF	TGTGCCAGTAGTATGTCCGAAAATTCACCCCTCCACTTT	many	NA	TRBV19	TRBJ1-6
CASSTRTGSYNSPLYF	TGTGCCAGCAGCACCCGGACAGGGTCGTATAATTCACCCCTCTACTTT	NA	TRBD1	TRBV4-2	TRBJ1-6
CASTAIRDSPLHF	TGTGCCAGCACCGCGATCAGGGATTCACCCCTCCACTTT	many	NA	TRBV11-1	TRBJ1-6
CASSRRSADEQYFGPGTDTQYF	NA	NA	NA	TRBV7-2	TRBJ2-3
CASSDDAGGRETQYF	TGTGCCAGCAGTGATGATGCAGGGGGAAGAGAGACCCAGTACTTC	NA	TRBD1	TRBV2	TRBJ2-5
CASSLFQDRFF	TGTGCCAGCAGCTTGTTTCAGGATAGGTTCTTC	many	NA	TRBV5-5	TRBJ2-1
CASSLEIPETQHF	TGTGCCAGCAGCTTAGAAATTCCAGAGACCCAGCATTTT	NA	NA	TRBV7-9	TRBJ1-5
CSARDKRLGELFF	TGCAGTGCTAGAGATAAGCGTTTGGGGGAGCTGTTTTTT	many	NA	TRBV20-1	TRBJ2-2
CAISERGRDYGYTF	TGTGCCATCAGTGAGAGAGGTAGAGACTATGGCTACACCTTC	many	NA	TRBV10-3	TRBJ1-2
CSVGEGGDAGELFF	TGCAGCGTGGGGGAGGGGGGGGACGCCGGGGAGCTGTTTTTT	many	NA	TRBV29-1	TRBJ2-2
CASTPGVGNVLTF	TGTGCCAGCACCCCTGGGGTGGGAAACGTCCTGACTTTC	many	NA	TRBV12-3/TRBV12-4	TRBJ2-6